These 2 T cell receptor beta chains originate from one sample sequenced in a study of beta chain features in type 1 diabetes. cDNA synthesis used the whole RNA isolate, giving expressed TCRB sequences. This table comes from immunoSEQ multiplex PCR, and its TCRdb copy is limited to in-frame clones, with some not included. Among under 150,000 clones listed, roughly 48% were seen once. Material for sequencing was Tregs from blood. Receptors originate from a man between 18 and 35 years old in good health.

The rearrangement joins TRBV5-1 to TRBJ2-7, with TRBD2 matching 7 bases. The germline V gene has CDR1 SGHRS and CDR2 YFSETQ. This CDR3 is built from 17 residues. The trim removed 7 bases at V and 3 bases at J, leaving 19 bases unmatched. The CDR3 bases are TGCGCCAGCCAAGCGGGACCCACCGGGACCAACCTCTACGAGCAGTACTTC. Translating gives CASQAGPTGTNLYEQYF.

The genes are TRBV5-5 and TRBJ2-5; D is ambiguous. This CDR3 has 11 amino acids. Between the trimmed V and J ends, which lost 4 bases and 3 bases, there was a span of 4 bases. The germline V gene has CDR1 SGHKS and CDR2 YYEKEE (reference sequence). The CDR3 coding sequence is TGTGCCAGCAGCACTGAAGAGACCCAGTACTTC. This gives the protein CASSTEETQYF. The full variable domain, with the rest looked up from reference TRBV5-5 and TRBJ2-5, is DAGVTQSPTHLIKTRGQQVTLRCSPISGHKSVSWYQQVLGQGPQFIFQYYEKEERGRGNFPDRFSARQFPNYSSELNVNALLLGDSALYLCASSTEETQYFGPGTRLLVL.